This T cell receptor beta chain was found in a study of T cell repertoires in cytomegalovirus infection. Background on the study: It can be stated that public TCR beta signatures indicated CMV infection as well as a matching HLA type. Study-wide findings and caveats: Within the response measured ex vivo, HLA-C-restricted CMV-specific TCR beta clonotypes were dominant. Individuals carrying CMV plus the relevant HLA were identified by cumulative frequency of public TCR beta families.

CDR3 length: 14 amino acids. Trimming removed 5 bases from V and 9 bases from J; junction bases left unmatched: 8. Germline values: CDR1 SGHTA, CDR2 FQGNSA. Ten or more counts support this clonotype. Its antigen is not known. TCRdb called the reads again in MiXCR, with one record for every CDR3 protein. This table has 200,000 to 300,000 distinct CDR3 sequences, roughly an eighth appearing once. The source of this sequence is a human donor in good health (CMV status not recorded). Some clones in this sample may be carry-over from other donors' samples. Sequences were obtained from PBMCs. This chain connects TRBV7-2 to TRBJ2-1, with TRBD1 matching over 9 bases. The DNA of the CDR3 is TGTGCCAGCAGCCCGCGGGACAGGGACACTGAGCAGTTCTTC. This encodes CASSPRDRDTEQFF.